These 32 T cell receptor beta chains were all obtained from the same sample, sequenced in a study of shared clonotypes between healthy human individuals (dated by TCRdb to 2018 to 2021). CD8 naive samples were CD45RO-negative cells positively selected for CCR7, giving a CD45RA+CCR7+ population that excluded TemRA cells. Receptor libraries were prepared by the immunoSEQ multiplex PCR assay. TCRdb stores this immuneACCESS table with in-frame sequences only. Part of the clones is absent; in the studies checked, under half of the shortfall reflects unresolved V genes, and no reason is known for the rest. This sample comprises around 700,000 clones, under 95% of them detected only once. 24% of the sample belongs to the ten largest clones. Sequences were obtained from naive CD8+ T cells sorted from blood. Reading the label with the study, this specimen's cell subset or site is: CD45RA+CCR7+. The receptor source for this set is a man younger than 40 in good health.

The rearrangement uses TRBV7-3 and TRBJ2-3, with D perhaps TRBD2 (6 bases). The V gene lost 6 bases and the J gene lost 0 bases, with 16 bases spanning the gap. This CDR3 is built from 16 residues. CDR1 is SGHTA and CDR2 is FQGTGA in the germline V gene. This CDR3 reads CASSFGSGLSTDTQYF. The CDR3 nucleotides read TGTGCCAGCAGTTTTGGTAGCGGACTTAGCACAGATACGCAGTATTTT.

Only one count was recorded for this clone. The CDR3 nucleotides are TGTGCCAGCAGTTCCCGACAAGTAGCTTTCTTT. Translating gives CASSSRQVAFF. The rearrangement joins TRBV27 to TRBJ1-1; D unresolved. The CDR3 is 11 amino acids. Trimming cost V 4 bases and J 10 bases, with 10 bases left between them. In germline, CDR1 is MNHEY, CDR2 SMNVEV (reference sequence).

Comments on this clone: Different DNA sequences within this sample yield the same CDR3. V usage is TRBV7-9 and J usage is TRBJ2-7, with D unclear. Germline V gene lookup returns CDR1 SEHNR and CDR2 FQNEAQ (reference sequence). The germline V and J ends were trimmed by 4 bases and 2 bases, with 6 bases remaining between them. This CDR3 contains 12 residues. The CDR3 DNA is TGTGCCAGCAGCTCGTCTCCCTACGAGCAGTACTTC. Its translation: CASSSSPYEQYF.

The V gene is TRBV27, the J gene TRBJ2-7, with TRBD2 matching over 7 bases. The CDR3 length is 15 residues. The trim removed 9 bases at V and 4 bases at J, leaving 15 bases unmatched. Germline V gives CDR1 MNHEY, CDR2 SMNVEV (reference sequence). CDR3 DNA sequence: TGTGCCAGTACGCCGGGGGGACGGGGAAGTTACGAGCAGTACTTC. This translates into CASTPGGRGSYEQYF.

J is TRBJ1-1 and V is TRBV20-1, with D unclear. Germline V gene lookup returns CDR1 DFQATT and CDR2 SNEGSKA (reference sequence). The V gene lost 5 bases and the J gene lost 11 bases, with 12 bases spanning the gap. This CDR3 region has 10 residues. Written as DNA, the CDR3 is TGCAGTGCTCCGGACCTCACGGCTTTCTTT. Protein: CSAPDLTAFF.

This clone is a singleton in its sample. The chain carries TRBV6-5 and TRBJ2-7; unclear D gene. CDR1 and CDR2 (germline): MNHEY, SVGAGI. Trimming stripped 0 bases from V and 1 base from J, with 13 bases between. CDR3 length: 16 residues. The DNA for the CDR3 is TGTGCCAGCAGTTACTCAACCCCCGGGCGGTCCTACGAGCAGTACTTC. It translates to CASSYSTPGRSYEQYF.

Here the CDR3 DNA reads TGTGCCAGCAGTGAACGGGACAGGGTTTTTCGCGCTAGGGAAAAACTGTTTTTT. Its translation is CASSERDRVFRAREKLFF. The chain is built from TRBV25-1 and TRBJ1-4, with 9 bases fitting TRBD1. The V gene end was trimmed by 2 bases and the J gene end by 8 bases; junction bases not matched to a gene: 15. The V gene's germline CDR1 is MGHDK and CDR2 SYGVNS. The length of the CDR3 is 18 residues.

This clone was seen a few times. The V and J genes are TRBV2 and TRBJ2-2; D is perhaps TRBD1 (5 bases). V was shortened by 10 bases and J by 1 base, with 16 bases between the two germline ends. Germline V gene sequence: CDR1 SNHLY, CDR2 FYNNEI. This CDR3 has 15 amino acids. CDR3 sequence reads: CATTRGAENTGELFF. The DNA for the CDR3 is TGTGCCACCACCCGTGGGGCCGAGAACACCGGGGAGCTGTTTTTT.

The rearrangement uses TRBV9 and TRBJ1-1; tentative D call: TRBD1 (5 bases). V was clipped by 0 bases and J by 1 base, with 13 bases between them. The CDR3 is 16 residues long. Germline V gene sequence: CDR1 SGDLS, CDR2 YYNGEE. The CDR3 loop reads CASSVVPGSGNTEAFF. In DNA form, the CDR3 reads TGTGCCAGCAGCGTAGTTCCAGGGTCGGGGAACACTGAAGCTTTCTTT.

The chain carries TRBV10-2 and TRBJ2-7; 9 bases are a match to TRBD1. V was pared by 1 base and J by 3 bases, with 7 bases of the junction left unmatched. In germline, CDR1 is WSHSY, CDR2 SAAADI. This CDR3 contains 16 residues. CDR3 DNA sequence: TGCGCCAGCAGTGAGTGGCCGGGACAGGGCCTCTACGAGCAGTACTTC. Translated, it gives CASSEWPGQGLYEQYF.

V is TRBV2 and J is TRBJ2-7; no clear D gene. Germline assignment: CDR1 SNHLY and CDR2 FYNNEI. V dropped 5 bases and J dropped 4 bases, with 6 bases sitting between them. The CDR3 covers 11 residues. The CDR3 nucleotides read TGTGCCAGCAGTTGGGCGTACGAGCAGTACTTC. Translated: CASSWAYEQYF.

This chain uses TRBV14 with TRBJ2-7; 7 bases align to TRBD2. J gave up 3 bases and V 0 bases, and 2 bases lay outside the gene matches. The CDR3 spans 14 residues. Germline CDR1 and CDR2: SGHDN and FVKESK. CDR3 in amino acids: CASSQDPGGYEQYF. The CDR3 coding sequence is TGTGCCAGCAGCCAAGACCCGGGAGGCTACGAGCAGTACTTC. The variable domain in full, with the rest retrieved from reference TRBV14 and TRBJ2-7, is EAGVTQFPSHSVIEKGQTVTLRCDPISGHDNLYWYRRVMGKEIKFLLHFVKESKQDESGMPNNRFLAERTGGTYSTLKVQPAELEDSGVYFCASSQDPGGYEQYFGPGTRLTVT.

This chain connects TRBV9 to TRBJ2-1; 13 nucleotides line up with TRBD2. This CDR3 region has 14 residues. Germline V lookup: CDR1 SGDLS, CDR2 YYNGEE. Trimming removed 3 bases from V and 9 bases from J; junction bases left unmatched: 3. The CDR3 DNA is TGTGCCAGCAGCGCCGGACTAGCGGGAGCTGAGCAGTTCTTC. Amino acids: CASSAGLAGAEQFF.

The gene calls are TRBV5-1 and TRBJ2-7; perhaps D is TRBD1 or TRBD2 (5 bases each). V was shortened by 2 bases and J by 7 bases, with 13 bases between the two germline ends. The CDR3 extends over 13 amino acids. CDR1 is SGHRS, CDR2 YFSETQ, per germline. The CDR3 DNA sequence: TGCGCCAGCAGCTTCGCCGGGACGGGGGAGCAGTACTTC. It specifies CASSFAGTGEQYF.

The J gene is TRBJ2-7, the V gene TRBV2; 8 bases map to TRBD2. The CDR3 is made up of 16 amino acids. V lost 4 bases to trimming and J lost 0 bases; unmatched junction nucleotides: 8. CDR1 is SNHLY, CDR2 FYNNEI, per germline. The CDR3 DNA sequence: TGTGCCAGCAGTGTTGCGAGCGGGACTAGCTCCTACGAGCAGTACTTC. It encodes CASSVASGTSSYEQYF.

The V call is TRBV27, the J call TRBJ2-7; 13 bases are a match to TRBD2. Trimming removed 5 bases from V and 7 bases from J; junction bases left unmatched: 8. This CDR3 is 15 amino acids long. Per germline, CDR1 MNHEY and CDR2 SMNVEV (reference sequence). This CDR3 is CASSTRTSGSREQYF. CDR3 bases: TGTGCCAGCAGTACCCGGACTAGCGGGAGTCGAGAGCAGTACTTC.

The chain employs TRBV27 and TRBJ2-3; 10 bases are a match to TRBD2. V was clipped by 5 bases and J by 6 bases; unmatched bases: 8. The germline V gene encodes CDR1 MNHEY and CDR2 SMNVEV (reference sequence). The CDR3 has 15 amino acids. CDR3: CASSPKAGGPDTQYF. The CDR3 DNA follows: TGTGCCAGCAGTCCCAAAGCGGGAGGGCCCGATACGCAGTATTTT.

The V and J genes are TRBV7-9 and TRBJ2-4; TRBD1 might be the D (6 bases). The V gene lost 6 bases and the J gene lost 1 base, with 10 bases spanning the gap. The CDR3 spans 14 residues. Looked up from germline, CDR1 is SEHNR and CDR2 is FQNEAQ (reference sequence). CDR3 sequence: CASSPGDAKNIQYF. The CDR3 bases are TGTGCCAGCAGTCCAGGGGATGCCAAAAACATTCAGTACTTC.

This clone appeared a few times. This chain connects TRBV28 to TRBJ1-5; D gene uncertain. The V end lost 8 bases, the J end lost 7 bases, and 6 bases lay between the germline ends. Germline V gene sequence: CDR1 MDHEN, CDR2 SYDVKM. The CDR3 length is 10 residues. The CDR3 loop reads CASGEQPQHF. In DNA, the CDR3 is TGTGCCAGCGGGGAGCAGCCCCAGCATTTT.

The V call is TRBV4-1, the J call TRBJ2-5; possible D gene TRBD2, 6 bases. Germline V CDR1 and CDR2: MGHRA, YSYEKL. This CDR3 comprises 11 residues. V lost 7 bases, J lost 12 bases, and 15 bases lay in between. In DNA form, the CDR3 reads TGCGCCAGCACAAGCGGAGGGCCAAAGTACTTC. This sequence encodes CASTSGGPKYF.

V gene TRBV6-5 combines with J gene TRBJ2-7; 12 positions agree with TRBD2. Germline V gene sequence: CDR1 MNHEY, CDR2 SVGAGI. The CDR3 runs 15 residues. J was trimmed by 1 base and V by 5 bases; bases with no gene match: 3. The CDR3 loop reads CASSRLAGESYEQYF. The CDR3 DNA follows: TGTGCCAGCAGTCGACTAGCGGGAGAGTCCTACGAGCAGTACTTC.

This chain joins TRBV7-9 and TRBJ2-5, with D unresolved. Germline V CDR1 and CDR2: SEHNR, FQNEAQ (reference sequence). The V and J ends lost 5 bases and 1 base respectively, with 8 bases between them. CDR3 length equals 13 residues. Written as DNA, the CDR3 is TGTGCCAGCAGCGGTGGGTCCCAAGAGACCCAGTACTTC. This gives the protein CASSGGSQETQYF.

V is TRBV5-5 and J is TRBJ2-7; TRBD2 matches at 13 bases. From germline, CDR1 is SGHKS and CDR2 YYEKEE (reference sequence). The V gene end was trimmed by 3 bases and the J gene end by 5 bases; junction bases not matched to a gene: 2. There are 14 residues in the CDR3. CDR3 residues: CASSWTSGSHEQYF. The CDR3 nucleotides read TGTGCCAGCAGCTGGACTAGCGGGAGCCACGAGCAGTACTTC. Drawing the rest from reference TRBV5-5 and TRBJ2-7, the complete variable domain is DAGVTQSPTHLIKTRGQQVTLRCSPISGHKSVSWYQQVLGQGPQFIFQYYEKEERGRGNFPDRFSARQFPNYSSELNVNALLLGDSALYLCASSWTSGSHEQYFGPGTRLTVT.

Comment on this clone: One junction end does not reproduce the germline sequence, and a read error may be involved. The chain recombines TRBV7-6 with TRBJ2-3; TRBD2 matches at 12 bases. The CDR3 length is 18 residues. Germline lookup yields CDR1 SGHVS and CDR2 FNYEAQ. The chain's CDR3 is CASSLASGLAGSTDTQYF. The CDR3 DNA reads TGTGCCAGCAGTTTAGCATCGGGACTAGCGGGTAGCACAGATACGCAGTATTTT.

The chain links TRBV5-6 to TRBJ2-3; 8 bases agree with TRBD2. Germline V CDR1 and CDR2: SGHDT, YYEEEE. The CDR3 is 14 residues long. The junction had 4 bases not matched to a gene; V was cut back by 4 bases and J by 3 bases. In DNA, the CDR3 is TGTGCCAGCAGCCGTAGCGGGATGACAGATACGCAGTATTTT. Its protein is CASSRSGMTDTQYF.

The CDR3 spells CASSIDGLGGSSYNEQFF. CDR3 nucleotides: TGTGCCAGTAGTATAGACGGACTTGGGGGGAGCTCCTACAATGAGCAGTTCTTC. V usage is TRBV19 and J usage is TRBJ2-1; D perhaps matches TRBD2 (6 bases). With 0 bases removed from V and 0 bases from J, the gap between germline ends came to 15 bases. This CDR3 has 18 residues. Looked up from germline, CDR1 is LNHDA and CDR2 is SQIVND (reference sequence).

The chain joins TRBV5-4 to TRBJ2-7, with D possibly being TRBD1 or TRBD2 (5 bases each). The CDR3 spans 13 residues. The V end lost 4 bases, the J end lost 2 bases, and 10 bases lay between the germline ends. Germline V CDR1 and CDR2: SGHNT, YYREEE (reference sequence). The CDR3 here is CASSPEGTYEQYF. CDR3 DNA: TGTGCCAGCAGCCCCGAGGGGACCTACGAGCAGTACTTC.

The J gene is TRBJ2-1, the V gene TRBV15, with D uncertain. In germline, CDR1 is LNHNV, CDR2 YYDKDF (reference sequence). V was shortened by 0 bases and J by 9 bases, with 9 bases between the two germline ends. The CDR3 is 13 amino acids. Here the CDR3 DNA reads TGTGCCACCAGCAGAGACCCGGTTTCTGAGCAGTTCTTC. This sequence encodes CATSRDPVSEQFF.

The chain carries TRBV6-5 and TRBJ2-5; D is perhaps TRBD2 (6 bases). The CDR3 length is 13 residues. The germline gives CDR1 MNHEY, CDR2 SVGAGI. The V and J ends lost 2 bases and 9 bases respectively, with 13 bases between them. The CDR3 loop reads CASSYGQGGPQYF. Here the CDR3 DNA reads TGTGCCAGCAGTTACGGCCAGGGAGGTCCCCAGTACTTC.

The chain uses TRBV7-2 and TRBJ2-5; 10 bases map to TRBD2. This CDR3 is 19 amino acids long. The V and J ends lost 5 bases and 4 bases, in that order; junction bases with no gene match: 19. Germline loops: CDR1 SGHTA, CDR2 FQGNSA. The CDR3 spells CASSPRWNSGRIAGETQYF. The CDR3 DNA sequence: TGTGCCAGCAGCCCGCGATGGAATAGCGGGAGGATTGCTGGAGAGACCCAGTACTTC.

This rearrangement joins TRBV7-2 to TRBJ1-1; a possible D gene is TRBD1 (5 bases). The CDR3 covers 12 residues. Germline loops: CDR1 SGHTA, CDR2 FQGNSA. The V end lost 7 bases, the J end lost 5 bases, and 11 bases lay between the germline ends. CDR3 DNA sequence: TGTGCCAGCACGGGGGAAGGGACTGAAGCTTTCTTT. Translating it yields CASTGEGTEAFF.

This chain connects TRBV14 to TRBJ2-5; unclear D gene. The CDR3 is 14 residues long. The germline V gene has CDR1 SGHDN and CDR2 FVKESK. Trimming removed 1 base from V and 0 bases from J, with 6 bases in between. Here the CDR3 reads CASSQVRNQETQYF. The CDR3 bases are TGTGCCAGCAGCCAAGTCCGGAACCAAGAGACCCAGTACTTC.